The T cell receptor (beta chain) under discussion was sequenced for a study of T cell responses to AZD1222 COVID-19 vaccine (dated by TCRdb to the early 2020s). Describing the broader study: A total of 230 to 250 trial participants underwent TCR sequencing, of whom nearly 210 had received two doses of AZD1222 and 26 had received two doses of the MenACWY control vaccine. Enrollment into the trials was organized by age into subgroups of 18-55, 56-69 and 70-plus years, and those subgroups contained roughly 140, 27 and 60 TCR-sequenced participants, respectively.

The CDR3 regions of human TCRbeta chains were analyzed by immunosequencing. In the paper's pipeline: Repertoire TCRs were matched against a reference library of SARS-CoV-2-specific TCRs generated with the MIRA antigen-specificity platform. Breadth was defined as the fraction of unique TCRs that were SARS-CoV-2-associated, and depth was defined as the fraction of total T cells that were SARS-CoV-2-associated. Each spike-specific TCR was assigned to its reactive spike region and to a CD4 or CD8 class using the MIRA data. Log10-transformed breadth and depth values were compared by one-way ANOVA with Sidak's multiple comparisons tests. Not all clones reach the TCRdb copy of this immuneACCESS table, which keeps in-frame sequences only. Checked studies attribute under half of the gap to unresolved V genes and leave the rest unexplained. V, J and clone size were drawn from that table, and D and trimming were deduced from the DNA. Recorded for this sample are approximately 150,000 clones; about nine tenths of them occurred a single time. The ten largest clones represent over 3% of the sample.

A few counts support this clone. Its antigen has not been determined. The input lacks base qualities; no much larger clone sits a single base away. The germline V gene (reference sequence) sets CDR1 to GTSNPN and CDR2 to SVGIG. Trimming leaves V shorter by 0 bases and J shorter by 6 bases, with the junction holding 7 bases beyond the gene matches. The CDR3, cysteine through phenylalanine, is 15 amino acids long. Kept here is only the CDR3 DNA, which spans 45 bases and is read in frame from base 1. Read against the paper, the sample's time point label means: about 28 days (+/-7) after the second vaccine dose. AZD1222 recipients with second doses at about 4 weeks or about 12 weeks were pooled, because spike-specific TCR depth and breadth did not differ between schedules. Vaccinee samples were obtained from the UK trials COV001 and COV002, which included a single-blind randomized controlled phase 2/3 trial of AZD1222 (ChAdOx1 nCoV-19) in healthy adults. For TCRbeta chain sequencing, PBMC samples from trial participants were taken at day 0 and at day 28 after the second dose.

Overall results and qualifications from the work: Nearly half of unique spike-specific TCRs reportedly recognized epitopes outside regions mutated in the B.1.351 and B.1.1.7 variants. Spike-specific TCR breadth and depth rose significantly after two AZD1222 doses compared with day 0 and with MenACWY recipients. The vaccine-associated CD4 TCRs covered the entire spike protein, and the dominant responses fell in regions 160-218 and 743-854. The 56-69-year group was small, and its depth increase did not reach significance, likely because of low power. No day 14 peak-response samples were available, so repertoires were characterized only after the peak T cell response. Participants were mostly white British and included more females than males, and it was suggested by the authors that clonal diversity may have been underestimated. Conclusions about previously exposed vaccinees were limited because only five to seven AZD1222 recipients were SARS-CoV-2 seropositive at baseline.

The chain is assembled from TRBV30 and TRBJ2-2; the central 7 bases match TRBD1. Sequenced here: peripheral blood, sampled 28 days after the second AZD1222 dose. The clonotype originates from an adult who received the AZD1222 COVID-19 vaccine. The CDR3 reads as follows: CAWSVGTAWSGELFF. The DNA sequence is given as TGTGCCTGGAGTGTAGGGACAGCCTGGTCCGGGGAGCTGTTTTTT.